The 10 T cell receptor beta chains given below trace back to one sample, sequenced in a study of blood T cell repertoires in COVID-19. Sequencing used immunoSEQ multiplex PCR; TCRdb keeps in-frame clones, though not all of them. The sample has 200,000 to 250,000 clones, around 85% seen once; the top ten hold 1.3%. The sequenced material came from PBMCs or T cells enriched from blood (not recorded which). The receptors come from a woman aged 40 to 50 with acute COVID-19.

V gene TRBV5-8 combines with J gene TRBJ1-2, with D perhaps matching TRBD1 (6 bases). Germline V CDR1 and CDR2: SGHTS, YDEGEE. Trimming took off 2 bases at V and 6 bases at J, with 14 bases between the two ends. The CDR3 sequence is 14 residues long. This CDR3 is CASSFPTGINGYTF. The CDR3 DNA sequence: TGTGCCAGCAGCTTCCCGACAGGAATCAATGGCTACACCTTC.

V usage is TRBV5-1 and J usage is TRBJ2-5; D gene ambiguous. The CDR3 consists of 14 residues. Germline loops: CDR1 SGHRS, CDR2 YFSETQ. The ends were cut back, 1 base at V and 5 bases at J, with 12 bases in the middle. The DNA for the CDR3 is TGCGCCAGCAGCTTGTTGGTGGGCCGGGAGACCCAGTACTTC. The encoded protein is CASSLLVGRETQYF.

The chain uses TRBV5-1 and TRBJ1-1; 8 bases line up with TRBD1. CDR3 length: 16 residues. The germline V gene encodes CDR1 SGHRS and CDR2 YFSETQ. V gave up 3 bases and J gave up 7 bases; unmatched junction bases: 14. The CDR3 DNA is TGCGCCAGCAGCTCGATAGCTGCCGGGACAGGCGATGAAGCTTTCTTT. Translation gives CASSSIAAGTGDEAFF. Full variable domain (outside the CDR3, taken from reference TRBV5-1 and TRBJ1-1): KAGVTQTPRYLIKTRGQQVTLSCSPISGHRSVSWYQQTPGQGLQFLFEYFSETQRNKGNFPGRFSGRQFSNSRSEMNVSTLELGDSALYLCASSSIAAGTGDEAFFGQGTRLTVV.

V and J are TRBV7-8 and TRBJ2-5; 8 bases align to TRBD2. This CDR3 has 16 amino acids. CDR1 and CDR2 (germline): SGHVS, FQNEAQ. The V segment lost 1 base and the J segment 1 base; nucleotides outside the gene matches: 5. The CDR3 here is CASSLDPGGPQETQYF. The CDR3 DNA follows: TGTGCCAGCAGCTTAGATCCGGGGGGGCCCCAAGAGACCCAGTACTTC. Drawing the rest from reference TRBV7-8 and TRBJ2-5, the complete variable domain is GAGVSQSPRYKVAKRGQDVALRCDPISGHVSLFWYQQALGQGPEFLTYFQNEAQLDKSGLPSDRFFAERPEGSVSTLKIQRTQQEDSAVYLCASSLDPGGPQETQYFGPGTRLLVL.

This rearrangement joins TRBV11-2 to TRBJ2-5; 10 bases agree with TRBD1. This CDR3 spans 16 amino acids. Looked up from germline, CDR1 is SGHAT and CDR2 is FQNNGV. V lost 3 bases, J lost 4 bases, and 8 bases stayed unmatched. The CDR3: CASSFLGQGIGETQYF. The CDR3 coding sequence is TGTGCCAGCAGCTTTCTGGGACAGGGGATAGGAGAGACCCAGTACTTC. The full variable domain, its missing parts supplied by reference TRBV11-2 and TRBJ2-5, is EAGVAQSPRYKIIEKRQSVAFWCNPISGHATLYWYQQILGQGPKLLIQFQNNGVVDDSQLPKDRFSAERLKGVDSTLKIQPAKLEDSAVYLCASSFLGQGIGETQYFGPGTRLLVL.

The chain links TRBV5-1 to TRBJ1-1; D is perhaps TRBD1 (5 bases). Germline V gene sequence: CDR1 SGHRS, CDR2 YFSETQ. The CDR3 is made up of 15 amino acids. V lost 4 bases, J lost 3 bases, and 16 bases lay in between. CDR3 in amino acids: CASSPLGGGYTEAFF. CDR3 DNA: TGCGCCAGCAGCCCGCTGGGCGGGGGTTACACTGAAGCTTTCTTT. Using reference TRBV5-1 and TRBJ1-1 for the parts outside the CDR3, the full variable domain is KAGVTQTPRYLIKTRGQQVTLSCSPISGHRSVSWYQQTPGQGLQFLFEYFSETQRNKGNFPGRFSGRQFSNSRSEMNVSTLELGDSALYLCASSPLGGGYTEAFFGQGTRLTVV.

This chain links TRBV5-5 with TRBJ2-7, with D perhaps matching TRBD1 (5 bases). The V end was cut by 2 bases, the J end by 6 bases, with 9 bases between. The CDR3 length is 12 residues. Germline lookup yields CDR1 SGHKS and CDR2 YYEKEE (reference sequence). CDR3 loop: CASSFQGREQYF. The CDR3 region has the DNA TGTGCCAGCAGCTTCCAGGGTCGCGAGCAGTACTTC.

The gene calls are TRBV20-1 and TRBJ2-1, with 9 bases identical to TRBD2. The V gene end was trimmed by 3 bases and the J gene end by 2 bases; junction bases not matched to a gene: 14. Germline V gene data show CDR1 as DFQATT and CDR2 as SNEGSKA (reference sequence). The CDR3 is made up of 18 amino acids. This CDR3 reads CSASGSGGKREAYNEQFF. The CDR3, as DNA: TGCAGTGCTAGTGGGTCTGGCGGTAAGCGGGAGGCCTACAATGAGCAGTTCTTC.

This sequence joins TRBV13 and TRBJ2-1; TRBD2 agrees at 9 bases. The CDR3 spans 15 residues. Trimming took 5 bases from V and 8 from J; bases not matched to a gene: 10. The V gene's germline CDR1 is PRHDT and CDR2 FYEKMQ (reference sequence). CDR3 sequence reads: CASSARLAVRDEQFF. The CDR3 region has the DNA TGTGCCAGCAGCGCCCGACTAGCGGTTAGGGATGAGCAGTTCTTC. The full variable domain, its missing parts supplied by reference TRBV13 and TRBJ2-1, is AAGVIQSPRHLIKEKRETATLKCYPIPRHDTVYWYQQGPGQDPQFLISFYEKMQSDKGSIPDRFSAQQFSDYHSELNMSSLELGDSALYFCASSARLAVRDEQFFGPGTRLTVL.

CDR3 residues: CASSPHPTGTLDGYTF. For the CDR3, the DNA is TGTGCCAGCAGCCCCCACCCGACAGGAACTCTGGATGGCTACACCTTC. The chain couples TRBV5-5 to TRBJ1-2, with D possibly being TRBD1 (6 bases). Trimming shortened V by 4 bases and J by 6 bases, and 22 bases separated the two germline ends. This CDR3 is 16 amino acids long. The germline CDR1 and CDR2 sequences are SGHKS and YYEKEE (reference sequence).